This T cell receptor beta chain comes out of a study of technical replicates of blood from a handful of donors. Profiled with immunoSEQ multiplex PCR; TCRdb holds only in-frame clones, not every one. The sample lists some 89,000 clones; approximately 94% were seen once. V lost 4 bases to trimming and J lost 3 bases; unmatched junction nucleotides: 8. Germline lookup yields CDR1 SEHNR and CDR2 FQNEAQ (reference sequence). The CDR3 contains 16 residues. The sequencing sample was made of T cells isolated from PBMCs. The chain joins TRBV7-9 to TRBJ1-3; 8 bases are shared with TRBD1. The origin of this receptor is a human donor in good health. CDR3 nucleotides: TGTGCCAGCAGCTCTTTGACAGGGGAGGTTGGAAACACCATATATTTT. Its translation: CASSSLTGEVGNTIYF.